The T cell receptor (beta chain) under discussion was sequenced for a study of T cell repertoires in cytomegalovirus infection. About the research overall: Indications came from public TCR beta signatures; they pointed to CMV infection and to a matching HLA type.

This clonotype was detected a few times. What it binds is unknown. TCRdb reanalysed the reads using MiXCR and keeps one entry per CDR3 protein. Altogether some 62,000 distinct CDR3 sequences are present, roughly 21% being singletons, with the ten largest covering about 69%. The CDR3 loop spans 18 amino acids. V lost 1 base to trimming and J lost 2 bases; unmatched junction nucleotides: 9. Looked up from germline, CDR1 is SGHAT and CDR2 is FQNNGV. Study-level results: Public TCR beta family frequency separated CMV-and-HLA carriers, including in an independent cohort. CMV-specific TCR beta clonotypes restricted by HLA-C were the ones dominating the ex vivo response.

Sample: CD8+ T cells from cultured PBMCs, taken from culture after CMV antigen stimulation. The V and J genes are TRBV11-2 and TRBJ2-5, with 11 nucleotides matching TRBD2. This receptor was taken from a human donor in good health (CMV status not recorded). Some clones in this sample may be carry-over from other donors' samples. DNA of the CDR3: TGTGCCAGCAGCTTAGTGCGCCTAGCGGGGGGACAACAAGAGACCCAGTACTTC. The encoded protein is CASSLVRLAGGQQETQYF.